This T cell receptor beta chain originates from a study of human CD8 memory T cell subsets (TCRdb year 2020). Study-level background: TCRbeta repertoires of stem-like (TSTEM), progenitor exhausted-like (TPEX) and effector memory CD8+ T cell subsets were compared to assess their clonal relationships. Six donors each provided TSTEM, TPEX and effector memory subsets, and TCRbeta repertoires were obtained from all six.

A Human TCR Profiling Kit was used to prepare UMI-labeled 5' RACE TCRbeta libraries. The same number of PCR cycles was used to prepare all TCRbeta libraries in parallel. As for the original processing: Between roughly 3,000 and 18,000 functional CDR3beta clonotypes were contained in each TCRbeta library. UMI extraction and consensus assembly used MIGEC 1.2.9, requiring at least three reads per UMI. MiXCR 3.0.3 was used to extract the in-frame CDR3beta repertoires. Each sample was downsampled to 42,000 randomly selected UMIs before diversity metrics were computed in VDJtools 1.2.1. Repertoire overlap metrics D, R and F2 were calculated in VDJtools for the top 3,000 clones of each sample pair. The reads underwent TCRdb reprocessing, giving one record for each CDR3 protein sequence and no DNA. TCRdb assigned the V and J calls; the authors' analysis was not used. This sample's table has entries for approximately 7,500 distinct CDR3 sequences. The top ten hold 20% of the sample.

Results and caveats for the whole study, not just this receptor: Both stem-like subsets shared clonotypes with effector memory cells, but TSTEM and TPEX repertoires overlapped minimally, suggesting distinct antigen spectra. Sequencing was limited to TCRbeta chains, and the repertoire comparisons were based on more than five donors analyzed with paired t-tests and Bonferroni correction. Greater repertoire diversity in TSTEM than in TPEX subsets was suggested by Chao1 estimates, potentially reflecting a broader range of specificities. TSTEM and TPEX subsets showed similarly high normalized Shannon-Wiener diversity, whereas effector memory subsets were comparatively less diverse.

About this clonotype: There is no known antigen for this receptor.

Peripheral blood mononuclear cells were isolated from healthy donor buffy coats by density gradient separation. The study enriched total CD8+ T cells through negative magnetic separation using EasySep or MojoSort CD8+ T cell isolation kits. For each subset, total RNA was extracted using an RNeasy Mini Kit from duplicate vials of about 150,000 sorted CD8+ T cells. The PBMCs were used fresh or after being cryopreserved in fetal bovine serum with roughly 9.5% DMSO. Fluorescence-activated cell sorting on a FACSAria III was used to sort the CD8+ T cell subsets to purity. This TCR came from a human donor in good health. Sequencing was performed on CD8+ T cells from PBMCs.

CDR3 sequence: CASSWKTPLYGYTF. The chain joins TRBV5-1 to TRBJ1-2. CDR1 SGHRS and CDR2 YFSETQ were looked up in the germline V gene. From the cysteine through the phenylalanine, the CDR3 covers 14 amino acids. No DNA sequence was recorded.